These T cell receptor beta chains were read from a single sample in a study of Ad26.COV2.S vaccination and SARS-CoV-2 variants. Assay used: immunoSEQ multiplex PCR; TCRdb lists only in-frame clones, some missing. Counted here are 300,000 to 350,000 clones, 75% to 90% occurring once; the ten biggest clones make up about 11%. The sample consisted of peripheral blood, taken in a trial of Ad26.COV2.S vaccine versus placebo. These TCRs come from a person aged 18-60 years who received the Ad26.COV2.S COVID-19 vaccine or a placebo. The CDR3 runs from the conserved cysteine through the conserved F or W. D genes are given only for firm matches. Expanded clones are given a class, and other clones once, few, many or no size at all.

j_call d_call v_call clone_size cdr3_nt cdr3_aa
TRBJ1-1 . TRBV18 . TGTGCCAGCTCACCACATCTGGGGCTGGGCACTGAAGCTTTCTTT CASSPHLGLGTEAFF
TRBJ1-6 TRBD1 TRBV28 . TGTGCCAGCCTCACGAGACAGGGAGGTACACCCCTCCACTTT CASLTRQGGTPLHF
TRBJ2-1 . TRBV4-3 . TGCGCCAGCAGCGGGACCTCCTACAATGAGCAGTTCTTC CASSGTSYNEQFF
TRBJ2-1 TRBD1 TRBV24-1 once TGTGCCACCCAAACAAATGCCGGGACAGGGGCCTACAATGAGCAGTTCTTC CATQTNAGTGAYNEQFF
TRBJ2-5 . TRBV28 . TGTGCCAGCAGTTCCTTCGAGCGACTCCAAGAGACCCAGTACTTC CASSSFERLQETQYF
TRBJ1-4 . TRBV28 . TGTGCCAGCAGTCTCCGGGAGGGCCGCGAAAAACTGTTTTTT CASSLREGREKLFF
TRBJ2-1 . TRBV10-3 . TGTGCCAGCGGTGGCGGCAGGGGACCACACAGCTCCTACAATGAGCAGTTCTTC CASGGGRGPHSSYNEQFF
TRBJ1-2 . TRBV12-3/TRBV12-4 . TGTGCCAGCAGCCTGAGGTTCTACTATGGCTACACCTTC CASSLRFYYGYTF
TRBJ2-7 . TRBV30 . TGTGCCTGGAGTACCGGGAGCTCCTACGAGCAGTACTTC CAWSTGSSYEQYF
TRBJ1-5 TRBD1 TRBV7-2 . TGTGCCAGCAGCACCATGACAGGGGTCGGGAGCAATCAGCCCCAGCATTTT CASSTMTGVGSNQPQHF
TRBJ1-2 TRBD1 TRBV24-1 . TGTGCCACCAGTGACCATGGACAGGGGGCTTCTAACTATGGCTACACCTTC CATSDHGQGASNYGYTF
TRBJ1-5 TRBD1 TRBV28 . TGTGCCAGCACCCGACAGGGCGATTCCAATCAGCCCCAGCATTTT CASTRQGDSNQPQHF
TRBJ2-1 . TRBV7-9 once TGTGCCAGCAGCTTAGAGGGAGGGGGGCAGTTCTTC CASSLEGGGQFF
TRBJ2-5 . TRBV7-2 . TGTGCCAGCAGCAACGGGACCCAGTACTTC CASSNGTQYF
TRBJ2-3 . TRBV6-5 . TGTGCCGGGGGGTCTAGCGCCAATACGCAGTATTTT CAGGSSANTQYF
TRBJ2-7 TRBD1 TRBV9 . TGTGCCAGCAGCCCTCAGGGGGACCACGAGCAGTACTTC CASSPQGDHEQYF
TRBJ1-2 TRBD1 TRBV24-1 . TGTGCCACGGCATCCGGGACAGATAACTATGGCTACACCTTC CATASGTDNYGYTF
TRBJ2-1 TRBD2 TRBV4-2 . TGTGCCAGCAGCCAAGTACTAGCGGGAGGTCTTAGCTCCTACAATGAGCAGTTCTTC CASSQVLAGGLSSYNEQFF
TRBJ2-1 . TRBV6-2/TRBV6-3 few TGTGCCAGCAGTTACTCTGCGGCAGGTACCTCCCGGGGTGTCAATGAGCAGTTCTTC CASSYSAAGTSRGVNEQFF
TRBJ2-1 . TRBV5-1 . TGCGCCAGCAGCCCCGGGGGTTCTCTAAACAATGAGCAGTTCTTC CASSPGGSLNNEQFF
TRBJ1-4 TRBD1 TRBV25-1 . TGTGCCAGCACCGGGACAGGGGTTGAAAAACTGTTTTTT CASTGTGVEKLFF
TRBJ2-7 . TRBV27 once TGTGCCAGCAGTCCGGACGGGACCTACGAGCAGTACTTC CASSPDGTYEQYF
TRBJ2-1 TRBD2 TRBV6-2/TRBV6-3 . TGTGCCAGCAGCCCACCGGGGGAGGGGAAATACAATGAGCAGTTCTTC CASSPPGEGKYNEQFF
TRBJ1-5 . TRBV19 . TGTGCCAGTAGTATAGGGGGACAAGGCAATCAGCCCCAGCATTTT CASSIGGQGNQPQHF
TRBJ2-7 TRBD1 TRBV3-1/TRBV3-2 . TGTGCCAGCAGCCCCTGGGACAGAAACTACGAGCAGTACTTC CASSPWDRNYEQYF
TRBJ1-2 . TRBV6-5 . TGTGCCAGCAGTTATGACGGGACTAACTATGGCTACACCTTC CASSYDGTNYGYTF
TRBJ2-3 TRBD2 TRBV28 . TGTGCCAGCAGCCCGGGACTAGCGGGGATCACAGATACGCAGTATTTT CASSPGLAGITDTQYF
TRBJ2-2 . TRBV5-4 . TGTGCCAGCAGCTTGTTTTCCGGGGAGCTGTTTTTT CASSLFSGELFF
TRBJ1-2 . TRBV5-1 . TGCGCCAGCAGCTACGGTCTCGCAGGGAAGGGATCGGACTATGGCTACACCTTC CASSYGLAGKGSDYGYTF
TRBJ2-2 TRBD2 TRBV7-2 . TGTGCCAGCAGCTTTAAAGCGGGAGTCGTTAACACCGGGGAGCTGTTTTTT CASSFKAGVVNTGELFF
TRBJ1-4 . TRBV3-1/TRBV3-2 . TGTGCCAGCAGCCAAGAAGGTCTGGGAATGTATGTCAGTAATCGTGAAAAACTGTTTTTT CASSQEGLGMYVSNREKLFF
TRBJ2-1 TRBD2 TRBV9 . TGTGCCAGCAGCGTTGGGACTACGTTGAACAATGAGCAGTTCTTC CASSVGTTLNNEQFF
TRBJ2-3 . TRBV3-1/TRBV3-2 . TGTGCCAGCAGCCAAGGATTAGTGGATACGCAGTATTTT CASSQGLVDTQYF
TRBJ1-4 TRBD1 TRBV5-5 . TGTGCCAGCAGGGCGGACAGGGTCACTAATGAAAAACTGTTTTTT CASRADRVTNEKLFF
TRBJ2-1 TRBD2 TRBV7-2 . TGTGCCAGCAGCTCGGGACTAGCGGGATCCAATGAGCAGTTCTTC CASSSGLAGSNEQFF